Listed below are T cell receptor beta chains from one sample, sequenced in a study of preoperative IRX-2 immunotherapy in early breast cancer. This table comes from immunoSEQ multiplex PCR, and its TCRdb copy is limited to in-frame clones, with some not included. The table includes around 34,000 clones, nearly 95% detected once. This specimen was taken from a patient treated with IRX-2 immunotherapy. These receptors originate from a human donor with breast cancer. The CDR3 runs from the conserved cysteine through the conserved F or W. The D gene is left open where the match is weak. Clone size is stated in some rows and not others, as once, few, many or a class when expanded.

abundance,d_gene,j_gene,len,v_gene,CDR3aa,CDR3nt
.,TRBD1,TRBJ1-2,12,TRBV6-5,CASADRFGGYTF,TGTGCCAGCGCGGACAGGTTTGGTGGCTACACCTTC
.,.,TRBJ1-2,15,TRBV7-2,CASSRTLQGLGGYTF,TGTGCCAGCAGCCGAACCCTTCAGGGTCTTGGTGGCTACACCTTC
.,TRBD1,TRBJ2-3,17,TRBV4-1,CASSQEGGLRPADTQYF,TGCGCCAGCAGCCAAGAAGGGGGCCTTCGACCAGCAGATACGCAGTATTTT
.,.,TRBJ1-5,15,TRBV18,CASSPRGGGNQPQHF,TGTGCCAGCTCACCCCGGGGGGGTGGCAATCAGCCCCAGCATTTT
.,.,TRBJ1-4,15,TRBV6-1,CASSEAGSFNEKLFF,TGTGCCAGCAGTGAAGCTGGCAGCTTTAATGAAAAACTGTTTTTT
.,.,TRBJ2-2,16,TRBV18,CASSPRLGRNTGELFF,TGTGCCAGCTCACCACGGTTGGGCAGGAACACCGGGGAGCTGTTTTTT
.,.,TRBJ1-5,14,TRBV27,CASSPSRGNQPQHF,TGTGCCAGCAGTCCCTCTAGGGGTAATCAGCCCCAGCATTTT
.,.,TRBJ1-1,10,TRBV7-9,CASSPAEAFF,TGTGCCAGCAGCCCCGCTGAAGCTTTCTTT
once,.,TRBJ2-3,14,TRBV6-4,CASSPTGRGDTQYF,TGTGCCAGCAGCCCGACCGGAAGGGGCGATACGCAGTATTTT
.,TRBD2,TRBJ2-5,15,TRBV25-1,CASRLSSGSQETQYF,TGTGCCAGCAGGCTGTCTAGCGGGAGCCAAGAGACCCAGTACTTC
.,TRBD1,TRBJ2-2,16,TRBV27,CASSLSPTGAPGELFF,TGTGCCAGCAGCCTTTCCCCGACAGGGGCTCCCGGGGAGCTGTTTTTT
.,TRBD2,TRBJ2-1,15,TRBV9,CASSPKSSGGAVRFF,TGTGCCAGCAGCCCGAAGAGTAGCGGGGGGGCAGTGCGGTTCTTC
.,.,TRBJ2-3,13,TRBV29-1,CSVEGGRGDTQYF,TGCAGCGTTGAAGGCGGAAGAGGAGATACGCAGTATTTT
.,.,TRBJ2-3,16,TRBV19,CASSIRDTSSTDTQYF,TGTGCCAGTAGTATACGGGACACCTCTAGCACAGATACGCAGTATTTT
.,.,TRBJ2-7,16,TRBV1,CTSSQEGRERSKEQYF,TGCACCAGCAGCCAAGAAGGGCGGGAGCGTAGTAAAGAGCAGTACTTC
.,TRBD1,TRBJ1-1,13,TRBV6-5,CASSKQGDTEAFF,TGTGCCAGCAGTAAACAGGGGGACACTGAAGCTTTCTTT
.,TRBD1,TRBJ1-6,18,TRBV14,CASSQDWGAGTGRSPLHF,TGTGCCAGCAGCCAAGATTGGGGGGCAGGGACAGGGCGATCACCCCTCCACTTT
.,.,TRBJ1-1,15,TRBV18,CASSPAGSGDTEAFF,TGTGCCAGCTCACCGGCAGGGTCAGGGGACACTGAAGCTTTCTTT
.,.,TRBJ2-5,13,TRBV18,CASSPTLQETQYF,TGTGCCAGCTCACCGACCCTCCAAGAGACCCAGTACTTC
.,.,TRBJ1-3,16,TRBV19,CASSSKTGSSGNTIYF,TGTGCCAGTAGTTCAAAGACAGGCTCCTCTGGAAACACCATATATTTT
.,.,TRBJ2-3,15,TRBV7-9,CASSLTATSTDTQYF,TGTGCCAGCAGCTTAACAGCGACTAGCACAGATACGCAGTATTTT
few,.,TRBJ1-2,12,TRBV2,CASRQEEDGYTF,TGTGCCAGCAGGCAGGAGGAGGATGGCTACACCTTC
.,TRBD2,TRBJ2-7,16,TRBV27,CASSPLGGANSYEQYF,TGTGCCAGCAGTCCCCTCGGGGGGGCCAATTCCTACGAGCAGTACTTC
.,.,TRBJ1-6,13,TRBV4-1,CASSLLGGGPLHF,TGCGCCAGCAGCCTCCTTGGTGGGGGACCCCTCCACTTT
.,TRBD2,TRBJ2-3,17,TRBV5-1,CASSLGNSGGATDTQYF,TGCGCCAGCAGCTTGGGTAATAGCGGGGGCGCAACAGATACGCAGTATTTT
once,TRBD2,TRBJ2-7,16,TRBV27,CASSSRSRREGREQYF,TGTGCCAGCAGTTCCCGATCCCGGCGGGAGGGCCGAGAGCAGTACTTC
.,.,TRBJ2-2,14,TRBV2,CASSAQGNTGELFF,TGTGCCAGCAGTGCACAAGGAAACACCGGGGAGCTGTTTTTT
.,.,TRBJ1-1,13,TRBV29-1,CSVAGGEGTEAFF,TGCAGCGTTGCAGGCGGAGAGGGGACTGAAGCTTTCTTT
once,TRBD1,TRBJ2-4,15,TRBV7-2,CASSLKTGYRNIQYF,TGTGCCAGCAGCCTGAAGACAGGGTATCGAAACATTCAGTACTTC
.,TRBD1,TRBJ2-7,14,TRBV5-1,CASRRDRPTYEQYF,TGCGCCAGTCGGCGGGACAGGCCTACCTACGAGCAGTACTTC
.,.,TRBJ1-1,15,TRBV11-2,CASSLDQGLNTEAFF,TGTGCCAGCAGCTTAGATCAGGGGTTGAACACTGAAGCTTTCTTT
.,.,TRBJ1-1,16,TRBV7-9,CASSAIGPGPNTEAFF,TGTGCCAGCAGCGCTATTGGACCGGGACCGAACACTGAAGCTTTCTTT
.,TRBD2,TRBJ2-3,18,TRBV18,CASSPGAFRLAGRDTQYF,TGTGCCAGCTCACCAGGGGCCTTTAGACTAGCGGGGAGAGATACGCAGTATTTT
.,TRBD2,TRBJ2-7,19,TRBV4-1,CASSQDMVSGRKNSYEQYF,TGCGCCAGCAGCCAAGATATGGTTAGCGGGAGAAAGAACTCCTACGAGCAGTACTTC